Below, 11 T cell receptor beta chains from the same sample are listed, as sequenced in a study of blood T cell repertoires in COVID-19. Using immunoSEQ multiplex PCR, the repertoire was profiled, and TCRdb retains in-frame clones only, with some absent. Altogether 200,000 to 250,000 clones are present, around 80% being singletons, with the ten largest covering less than 3.5%. Material for sequencing was peripheral blood. Receptors originate from a man aged 50-60 years with active or convalescent COVID-19.

This clone was seen more than once but under ten times. V gene TRBV7-2 combines with J gene TRBJ1-4; 7 nucleotides agree with TRBD1. The CDR3 loop spans 19 amino acids. After removal of 5 bases from V and 4 bases from J, the junction contained 19 bases not matched to a gene. Germline values: CDR1 SGHTA, CDR2 FQGNSA. The CDR3 nucleotides are TGTGCCAGCAGCGCCTCGAGGACAGGCGCCCCACCGATTAATGAAAAACTGTTTTTT. Amino acids: CASSASRTGAPPINEKLFF.

The chain couples TRBV6-5 to TRBJ2-1, with TRBD1 identical over 8 bases. The V segment lost 8 bases and the J segment 4 bases; nucleotides outside the gene matches: 7. Germline V lookup: CDR1 MNHEY, CDR2 SVGAGI. This CDR3 region has 14 residues. CDR3 loop: CASRARTGYNEQFF. The CDR3 DNA follows: TGTGCCAGCCGAGCTCGGACAGGGTACAATGAGCAGTTCTTC.

The genes are TRBV30 and TRBJ1-2; 9 bases line up with TRBD1. The CDR3 extends over 14 amino acids. CDR1 is GTSNPN and CDR2 is SVGIG in the germline V gene (reference sequence). J was trimmed by 6 bases and V by 8 bases; bases with no gene match: 13. CDR3 in DNA: TGTGCCGGCCACCGACAGGGGGAGCTCGATGGCTACACCTTC. This translates into CAGHRQGELDGYTF.

This chain joins TRBV6-1 and TRBJ1-2; D remains ambiguous. Germline CDR1 is MNHNS and CDR2 is SASEGT. The CDR3 totals 15 residues. V was cut by 2 bases and J by 5 bases, with 15 bases left in between. DNA for the CDR3: TGTGCCAGCAGTGAAAGGGCCCCGGGAGTTTATGGCTACACCTTC. Its translation is CASSERAPGVYGYTF.

With respect to this clone: Other DNA sequences in this sample translate to the same CDR3. The chain is built from TRBV9 and TRBJ2-3, with 9 bases that match TRBD1. Germline CDR1 SGDLS, CDR2 YYNGEE. The CDR3 runs to 15 residues. V shed 0 bases and J 3 bases; nucleotides not matched to a gene: 2. This chain's CDR3 is CASSVVGQGTDTQYF. CDR3 nucleotide sequence: TGTGCCAGCAGCGTAGTTGGACAGGGGACAGATACGCAGTATTTT.

The rearrangement links TRBV19 to TRBJ1-2, with D possibly being TRBD1 (6 bases). The germline gives CDR1 LNHDA, CDR2 SQIVND (reference sequence). Trimming removed 5 bases from V and 4 bases from J, with 11 bases in between. The CDR3 has 13 amino acids. CDR3 protein: CASSSQGTYGYTF. The CDR3 DNA reads as TGTGCCAGTAGTTCGCAGGGGACCTATGGCTACACCTTC.

The genes are TRBV9 and TRBJ2-5, with a tentative D call TRBD2 (6 bases). Germline V gene sequence: CDR1 SGDLS, CDR2 YYNGEE. With 4 bases removed from V and 1 base from J, the gap between germline ends came to 11 bases. The CDR3 length is 14 residues. The CDR3 bases are TGTGCCAGCAGCCCCGGGGGTTCCCAAGAGACCCAGTACTTC. Translated, it gives CASSPGGSQETQYF.

The CDR3 DNA is TGTGCCACCCCAAGGACTACGGATAGCTTTAACAATGAGCAGTTCTTC. Translated, it gives CATPRTTDSFNNEQFF. The rearrangement uses TRBV2 and TRBJ2-1, with D possibly being TRBD2 (6 bases). The CDR3 has 16 residues. The germline CDR1 and CDR2 sequences are SNHLY and FYNNEI. Trimming cost V 10 bases and J 5 bases, with 24 bases left between them.

J is TRBJ2-3 and V is TRBV4-3; TRBD2 might be the D (6 bases). The germline gives CDR1 LGHNA, CDR2 YSLEER. Deletions cut 1 base from V and 1 base from J, with 9 bases between. The CDR3 covers 15 residues. CDR3 DNA: TGCGCCAGCAGCCAAGTGACGGGAGGCACAGATACGCAGTATTTT. It specifies CASSQVTGGTDTQYF.

The V call is TRBV5-1, the J call TRBJ1-6; D unresolved. Per the germline V gene, CDR1 is SGHRS and CDR2 is YFSETQ. Between the trimmed V and J ends, which lost 5 bases and 7 bases, there was a span of 13 bases. The CDR3 spans 14 residues. In nucleotides, the CDR3 is TGCGCCAGCAGGGGTGAGGGCGTAAATTCACCCCTCCACTTT. This encodes CASRGEGVNSPLHF.

The genes are TRBV7-3 and TRBJ2-2, with D perhaps matching TRBD1 (5 bases). CDR1 is SGHTA, CDR2 FQGTGA, per germline. The length of the CDR3 is 14 residues. V was clipped by 5 bases and J by 4 bases, with 11 bases between them. The DNA for the CDR3 is TGTGCCAGCAGCACCCAGGGCTCCACCGGGGAGCTGTTTTTT. Translated: CASSTQGSTGELFF.